One sample yielded the 12 T cell receptor beta chains listed below, sequenced in a study of blood T cell repertoires in COVID-19. Sequencing used immunoSEQ multiplex PCR; TCRdb keeps in-frame clones, though not all of them. Counted here are 180,000 or so clones, roughly 89% occurring once; the ten biggest clones make up approximately 6.7%. The sample consisted of peripheral blood. These receptors originate from a middle-aged man with acute or convalescent COVID-19.

The genes are TRBV5-1 and TRBJ2-5; D uncertain. This CDR3 spans 14 amino acids. Germline V lookup: CDR1 SGHRS, CDR2 YFSETQ. With 0 bases removed from V and 4 bases from J, the gap between germline ends came to 10 bases. The chain's CDR3 is CASSLEVGRETQYF. In DNA form, the CDR3 reads TGCGCCAGCAGCTTGGAGGTGGGCAGAGAGACCCAGTACTTC.

The rearrangement joins TRBV6-1 to TRBJ1-5; TRBD1 might be the D (6 bases). The CDR3 is 17 residues long. V lost 3 bases to trimming and J lost 4 bases, with 19 bases between them. The germline gives CDR1 MNHNS, CDR2 SASEGT. The CDR3 DNA is TGTGCCAGCAGTGACCTCGGGACACGAAACTTTAATCAGCCCCAGCATTTT. It codes for CASSDLGTRNFNQPQHF.

V usage is TRBV7-2 and J usage is TRBJ2-7; 9 bases agree with TRBD1. V dropped 5 bases and J dropped 3; count of bases not matched to a gene: 8. Germline V CDR1 and CDR2: SGHTA, FQGNSA. CDR3 length equals 15 residues. CDR3 sequence (DNA): TGTGCCAGCAGCCCCTCGGGACAGGGTAGCTACGAGCAGTACTTC. The encoded protein is CASSPSGQGSYEQYF.

The chain combines TRBV7-8 with TRBJ2-5; weak D call: TRBD2 (6 bases). The CDR3 totals 17 residues. V dropped 5 bases and J dropped 3 bases, with 22 bases sitting between them. Germline V lookup: CDR1 SGHVS, CDR2 FQNEAQ. The CDR3 nucleotides read TGTGCCAGCAGCGCCCGGAATCCAGCGGGCATTAAAGAGACCCAGTACTTC. Residues: CASSARNPAGIKETQYF.

CDR3 in amino acids: CASVTGERRTEAFF. The CDR3 DNA follows: TGTGCCTCCGTGACAGGGGAAAGAAGAACTGAAGCTTTCTTT. The chain combines TRBV19 with TRBJ1-1; 8 nucleotides agree with TRBD1. Germline trimming cut 11 bases from V and 5 bases from J; bases unmatched to any gene: 13. Germline CDR1 is LNHDA and CDR2 is SQIVND (reference sequence). The CDR3 is 14 amino acids.

V and J are TRBV5-5 and TRBJ2-2, with 14 nucleotides matching TRBD2. V shed 4 bases, J shed 6 bases, and the junction held 8 bases outside the gene matches. Germline CDR1 and CDR2: SGHKS and YYEKEE (reference sequence). The CDR3 covers 17 residues. The CDR3 coding sequence is TGTGCCAGCAGCCGACTAGCGGGGGGGCCTGGAGCCGGGGAGCTGTTTTTT. Protein product: CASSRLAGGPGAGELFF.

The chain uses TRBV30 and TRBJ1-5, with 7 bases identical to TRBD1. Unmatched junction bases numbered 9, after V lost 2 bases and J lost 2 bases. Germline V gene sequence: CDR1 GTSNPN, CDR2 SVGIG (reference sequence). CDR3 length equals 16 residues. The CDR3 nucleotides read TGTGCCTGGAGTCATCACAGGGGATCACGCAATCAGCCCCAGCATTTT. As protein: CAWSHHRGSRNQPQHF.

The chain employs TRBV5-4 and TRBJ2-5; no firm D call. Trimming took off 0 bases at V and 2 bases at J, with 11 bases between the two ends. CDR1 and CDR2 from the germline V gene are SGHNT and YYREEE (reference sequence). There are 15 residues in the CDR3. The CDR3 sequence: CASSLAGSGQETQYF. In nucleotides, the CDR3 is TGTGCCAGCAGCTTGGCCGGATCGGGTCAAGAGACCCAGTACTTC.

This chain's CDR3 is CASSYGWGVGYGYTF. CDR3 DNA sequence: TGTGCCAGCAGTTATGGCTGGGGAGTAGGATATGGCTACACCTTC. The chain links TRBV6-2 or TRBV6-3 to TRBJ1-2; no definite D call. Looked up from germline, CDR1 is MNHEY and CDR2 is SVGEGT. V lost 3 bases and J lost 5, with 16 bases in between. This CDR3 contains 15 residues.

The V gene is TRBV28, the J gene TRBJ2-7; D unclear. Germline V gives CDR1 MDHEN, CDR2 SYDVKM. With 4 bases removed from V and 1 base from J, the gap between germline ends came to 5 bases. The CDR3 consists of 12 residues. The CDR3 sequence is CASSSLSYEQYF. The DNA for the CDR3 is TGTGCCAGCAGTTCCCTTTCCTACGAGCAGTACTTC.

A few counts support this clone. The chain links TRBV30 to TRBJ1-5; no reliable D call. V was cut by 4 bases and J by 0 bases, with 7 bases left in between. The germline V gene encodes CDR1 GTSNPN and CDR2 SVGIG (reference sequence). This CDR3 is 13 amino acids long. Here the CDR3 reads CAWNSDSNQPQHF. The CDR3 nucleotides read TGTGCCTGGAATTCAGATAGCAATCAGCCCCAGCATTTT.

This chain joins TRBV6-2 or TRBV6-3 and TRBJ1-5, with D unresolved. Germline-derived CDR1 and CDR2 are MNHEY and SVGEGT. The CDR3 length is 15 residues. The V and J ends lost 6 bases and 3 bases respectively, with 15 bases between them. In DNA, the CDR3 is TGTGCCAGCAGCCCCGGGAACACACACAATCAGCCCCAGCATTTT. This sequence encodes CASSPGNTHNQPQHF.